The 19 T cell receptor beta chains listed next were all sequenced from one sample in a study of T cells in Graves' hyperthyroidism and ophthalmopathy. TCR beta CDR3 regions were amplified from RNA transcripts. HTBI primers were employed in a first-round RT-PCR of the TCR CDR3. A single record per CDR3 protein comes from TCRdb applying MiXCR to the multiplex PCR reads. The table lists about 210,000 distinct CDR3 sequences, 15% to 20% of them singletons, with approximately 50% in the top ten. Sequenced: blood. The source is a man aged 50 or older with Graves' hyperthyroidism.

The sample holds many counts of this clonotype. The gene calls are TRBV18 and TRBJ2-5, with D unresolved. The CDR3 totals 13 residues. Per germline, CDR1 KGHSH and CDR2 LQKENI. Deletions cut 3 bases from V and 3 bases from J, with 8 bases between. The CDR3 DNA reads as TGTGCCAGCTCACCGGGGTTTGAAGAGACCCAGTACTTC. It is translated as CASSPGFEETQYF.

This clonotype was recorded many times. The chain uses TRBV12-3 or TRBV12-4 and TRBJ1-2; tentatively, D is TRBD1 (5 bases). The CDR3 covers 14 residues. Trimming left V 11 bases short and J 6 bases short, with 22 bases between. The CDR3: CAVSTRVQGHGYTF. CDR3 DNA: TGTGCCGTCTCAACCCGGGTGCAGGGACATGGCTACACCTTC.

This clonotype was counted only a few times. The V and J genes are TRBV4-2 and TRBJ2-7, with 7 bases fitting TRBD1. Germline lookup yields CDR1 LGHNA and CDR2 YNFKEQ. J gave up 4 bases and V 1 base, and 7 bases lay outside the gene matches. CDR3 length: 15 residues. The CDR3 sequence is CASSQGRDRYYEQYF. The CDR3, as DNA: TGTGCCAGCAGCCAAGGACGGGACAGATATTACGAGCAGTACTTC.

The rearrangement uses TRBV9 and TRBJ2-3; 8 bases align to TRBD2. The V segment lost 2 bases and the J segment 0 bases; nucleotides outside the gene matches: 5. CDR1 and CDR2 from the germline V gene are SGDLS and YYNGEE. The CDR3 is 16 amino acids. CDR3 region: CASSVGGRISTDTQYF. The DNA for the CDR3 is TGTGCCAGCAGCGTCGGCGGGAGGATTAGCACAGATACGCAGTATTTT.

This clonotype is labeled medium-sized (0.01 to 0.1%). The CDR3 DNA reads as TGCAGTGCTCATGAGACAGGGTCTTCCAATCAGCCCCAGCATTTT. Its translation is CSAHETGSSNQPQHF. V and J are TRBV20-1 and TRBJ1-5; 7 bases are shared with TRBD1. This CDR3 comprises 15 residues. In germline, CDR1 is DFQATT, CDR2 SNEGSKA (reference sequence). V lost 5 bases and J lost 3; bases outside the gene matches: 10.

Only a few counts were recorded for this clonotype. The chain links TRBV5-4 to TRBJ1-1; no clear D gene. V dropped 0 bases and J dropped 3 bases, with 6 bases sitting between them. The V gene's germline CDR1 is SGHNT and CDR2 YYREEE (reference sequence). The CDR3 runs 13 residues. The CDR3 DNA is TGTGCCAGCAGCTTGGACCGGGACACTGAAGCTTTCTTT. It codes for CASSLDRDTEAFF. Looking up the rest from reference TRBV5-4 and TRBJ1-1 gives the full variable domain: ETGVTQSPTHLIKTRGQQVTLRCSSQSGHNTVSWYQQALGQGPQFIFQYYREEENGRGNFPPRFSGLQFPNYSSELNVNALELDDSALYLCASSLDRDTEAFFGQGTRLTVV.

In its sample, this clonotype was seen many times. The chain carries TRBV7-8 and TRBJ1-1; D not resolved. Trimming left V 3 bases short and J 5 bases short, with 10 bases between. Germline values: CDR1 SGHVS, CDR2 FQNEAQ. The CDR3 loop spans 13 amino acids. Written as DNA, the CDR3 is TGTGCCAGCAGCTTGGACGGAGGTACTGAAGCTTTCTTT. The encoded protein is CASSLDGGTEAFF.

This clonotype was detected many times. V is TRBV28 and J is TRBJ1-1; D unclear. V lost 3 bases, J lost 3 bases, and 11 bases lay in between. The CDR3 extends over 14 amino acids. Per the germline V gene, CDR1 is MDHEN and CDR2 is SYDVKM. CDR3 sequence (DNA): TGTGCCAGCAGTTTTTTGAGGGTGTACACTGAAGCTTTCTTT. Translating it yields CASSFLRVYTEAFF.

This clonotype was detected ten times or more. The chain combines TRBV5-1 with TRBJ1-6; 9 bases align to TRBD1. The CDR3 covers 16 residues. The junction had 6 bases not matched to a gene; V was cut back by 2 bases and J by 6 bases. Germline values: CDR1 SGHRS, CDR2 YFSETQ. The CDR3 DNA reads as TGCGCCAGCAGCTTCCCGGACAGGGGCGTTAATTCACCCCTCCACTTT. Residues: CASSFPDRGVNSPLHF.

J is TRBJ2-3 and V is TRBV25-1; 7 nucleotides align to TRBD1. Germline lookup yields CDR1 MGHDK and CDR2 SYGVNS. J was trimmed by 4 bases and V by 2 bases; bases with no gene match: 0. The CDR3 extends over 13 amino acids. The CDR3 region has the DNA TGTGCCAGCAGTGAAACAGGGGCAGATACGCAGTATTTT. It yields the protein CASSETGADTQYF.

The V and J genes are TRBV18 and TRBJ1-3; 8 bases match TRBD1. Germline V gene sequence: CDR1 KGHSH, CDR2 LQKENI. J gave up 7 bases and V 6 bases, and 5 bases lay outside the gene matches. This CDR3 has 13 amino acids. The CDR3 spells CASSRGTGNTIYF. CDR3 nucleotides: TGTGCCAGCTCCCGAGGGACAGGCAACACCATATATTTT.

V is TRBV19 and J is TRBJ1-5; 7 bases align to TRBD1. J was trimmed by 4 bases and V by 6 bases; bases with no gene match: 9. CDR3 size: 15 residues. In germline, CDR1 is LNHDA, CDR2 SQIVND (reference sequence). The CDR3 DNA follows: TGTGCCAGTAGGCTCGGACAGGCGACTAATCAGCCCCAGCATTTT. Translated, it gives CASRLGQATNQPQHF.

This clonotype was counted ten times or more. This rearrangement joins TRBV28 to TRBJ2-1, with 12 nucleotides matching TRBD2. Germline V lookup: CDR1 MDHEN, CDR2 SYDVKM. CDR3 length: 20 residues. Trimming at V came to 3 bases and at J to 0 bases, leaving 12 bases not matched to a gene. This chain's CDR3 is CASSFPPSGRVLSSYNEQFF. The CDR3 DNA is TGTGCCAGCAGTTTCCCCCCTAGCGGGAGGGTCCTGAGCTCCTACAATGAGCAGTTCTTC. Full variable domain (remainder filled in from reference TRBV28 and TRBJ2-1): DVKVTQSSRYLVKRTGEKVFLECVQDMDHENMFWYRQDPGLGLRLIYFSYDVKMKEKGDIPEGYSVSREKKERFSLILESASTNQTSMYLCASSFPPSGRVLSSYNEQFFGPGTRLTVL.

In its sample, this clonotype was seen many times. The J gene is TRBJ2-5, the V gene TRBV2; unclear D gene. The CDR3 is 13 amino acids. The germline V and J ends were trimmed by 1 base and 0 bases, with 3 bases remaining between them. Germline V CDR1 and CDR2: SNHLY, FYNNEI. CDR3 in DNA: TGTGCCAGCAGTGAAGGCTACCAAGAGACCCAGTACTTC. It translates to CASSEGYQETQYF.

At least ten counts were recorded for this clonotype. This sequence joins TRBV20-1 and TRBJ2-5; TRBD2 matches at 9 bases. With V trimmed by 3 bases and J by 2 bases, 4 bases remained unmatched. The V gene's germline CDR1 is DFQATT and CDR2 SNEGSKA (reference sequence). The CDR3 contains 14 residues. DNA for the CDR3: TGCAGTGCTAGTGCTAGCGGGAATCAAGAGACCCAGTACTTC. Amino acid sequence: CSASASGNQETQYF.

This clonotype was seen many times. This chain connects TRBV11-2 to TRBJ1-4; D possibly corresponds to TRBD1 (6 bases). The germline gives CDR1 SGHAT, CDR2 FQNNGV. CDR3 length: 14 residues. V was cut by 3 bases and J by 4 bases, with 9 bases left in between. For the CDR3, the DNA is TGTGCCAGCAGCTTCGGACAGAATAATGAAAAACTGTTTTTT. It is translated as CASSFGQNNEKLFF. The variable domain in full, with the rest retrieved from reference TRBV11-2 and TRBJ1-4, is EAGVAQSPRYKIIEKRQSVAFWCNPISGHATLYWYQQILGQGPKLLIQFQNNGVVDDSQLPKDRFSAERLKGVDSTLKIQPAKLEDSAVYLCASSFGQNNEKLFFGSGTQLSVL.

In this sample, this clonotype turned up a few times. This rearrangement joins TRBV6-5 to TRBJ2-1, with a weak D call TRBD1 (6 bases). This CDR3 is built from 15 residues. Germline CDR1 is MNHEY and CDR2 is SVGAGI. V lost 0 bases and J lost 9, with 15 bases in between. The CDR3 nucleotides read TGTGCCAGCAGTTACTCCGGGACACTGAGACCTGAGCAGTTCTTC. This gives the protein CASSYSGTLRPEQFF.

This clonotype was observed once. The chain carries TRBV20-1 and TRBJ2-7; D call uncertain. The CDR3 runs to 11 residues. Germline lookup yields CDR1 DFQATT and CDR2 SNEGSKA (reference sequence). Trimming removed 5 bases from V and 2 bases from J, with 7 bases in between. DNA for the CDR3: TGCAGTGCTGTAGGGACCTACGAGCAGTACTTC. It translates to CSAVGTYEQYF.

This clonotype has a count of ten or more. The V and J genes are TRBV28 and TRBJ2-5; the match to TRBD1 covers 8 bases. The junction had 18 bases not matched to a gene; V was cut back by 11 bases and J by 4 bases. Germline CDR1 and CDR2: MDHEN and SYDVKM. CDR3 length: 16 residues. The CDR3 nucleotides read TGTGCCGTAAATGGCGGACAGGGAGCTTGGGGAGAGACCCAGTACTTC. This sequence encodes CAVNGGQGAWGETQYF.